This T cell receptor (beta chain) is drawn from a study of low-dose radiotherapy and immunotherapy resistance in tumors. Study overall: Patients were treated with intravenous nivolumab at 240 mg every two weeks and were also dosed with ipilimumab at 1 mg/kg every six weeks.

This clonotype was seen ten or more times. Time point here: before trial treatment. Nivolumab, ipilimumab, aspirin, low-dose cyclophosphamide and low-dose radiotherapy were given to donors. Gene-specific TRAV and TRBV primers were used for first-strand cDNA, covering alpha and beta chains. Amplification, which lasted about 20 PCR cycles, used a constant-region primer and V-primer adapter to amplify TCRs. Each CDR3 protein is one row after TCRdb ran MiXCR on the reads. The sample has 45,000 to 75,000 distinct CDR3 sequences, 25% seen once. The receptor was isolated from a male donor with prostate cancer. Sequencing was performed on PBMCs, taken before treatment.

The DNA of the CDR3 is TGCAGCGTTGAGGGTGGCGGGGACTCCTACAATGAGCAGTTCTTC. Its translation is CSVEGGGDSYNEQFF. The chain has TRBV29-1 and TRBJ2-1; a weak D match, TRBD2 (6 bases). This CDR3 has 15 residues. Germline CDR1 reads SQVTM; CDR2 reads ANQGSEA. Trimming took 3 bases from V and 0 from J, leaving 12 bases between them.